This note documents a single TCR beta chain sequence. The CDR3 runs to 13 residues. Germline lookup yields CDR1 SGHTA and CDR2 FQGNSA. Trimming left V 2 bases short and J 7 bases short, with 9 bases between. It was RNA transcripts that yielded the amplified TCR beta CDR3 regions. An initial round of RT-PCR targeting the TCR CDR3 relied on the HTBI primer set. From the multiplex PCR reads, TCRdb called clonotypes with MiXCR, one entry per CDR3 protein. The sample lists around 610,000 distinct CDR3 sequences; roughly 15% were seen once. This specimen belongs to a study of T cells in Graves' hyperthyroidism and ophthalmopathy.

The clonotype comes from a woman aged 35 to 49 with Graves' ophthalmopathy. The sample consisted of blood. The chain carries TRBV7-2 and TRBJ1-5, with no clear D. CDR3 loop: CASSLTPGQPQHF. The CDR3 DNA reads TGTGCCAGCAGCTTAACCCCTGGGCAGCCCCAGCATTTT.